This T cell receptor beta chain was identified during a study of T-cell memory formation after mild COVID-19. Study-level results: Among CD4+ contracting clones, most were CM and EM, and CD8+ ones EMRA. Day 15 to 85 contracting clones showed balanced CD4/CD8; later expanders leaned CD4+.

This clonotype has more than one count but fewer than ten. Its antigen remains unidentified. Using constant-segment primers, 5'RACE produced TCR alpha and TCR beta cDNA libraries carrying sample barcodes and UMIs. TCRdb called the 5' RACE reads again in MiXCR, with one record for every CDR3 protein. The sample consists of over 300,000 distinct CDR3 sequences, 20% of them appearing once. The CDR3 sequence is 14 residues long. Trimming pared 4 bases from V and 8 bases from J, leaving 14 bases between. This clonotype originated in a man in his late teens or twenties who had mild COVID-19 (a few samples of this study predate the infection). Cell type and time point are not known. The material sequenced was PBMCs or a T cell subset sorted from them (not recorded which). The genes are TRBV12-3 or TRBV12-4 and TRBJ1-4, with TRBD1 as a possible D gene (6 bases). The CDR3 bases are TGTGCCAGCAGTTCAAACAGGGCTGAGGAAAAACTGTTTTTT. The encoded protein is CASSSNRAEEKLFF.